The 29 T cell receptor beta chains in this list originate from one sample, sequenced in a study of blood T cell repertoires in COVID-19. Repertoires were generated with immunoSEQ multiplex PCR, while TCRdb's copy carries only in-frame clones and drops some. The profile shows more than 450,000 clones, about 90% of them singletons. Sequencing was done on a sample of PBMCs or T cells enriched from blood (not recorded which). The receptor set was obtained from a woman in her late teens or twenties who had recovered from COVID-19.

V usage is TRBV7-2 and J usage is TRBJ2-5; the match to TRBD2 covers 7 bases. J gave up 4 bases and V 7 bases, and 18 bases lay outside the gene matches. This CDR3 comprises 17 residues. Germline-derived CDR1 and CDR2 are SGHTA and FQGNSA. The DNA of the CDR3 is TGTGCCAGCACCTTCCTACCAGGACTAGATTATGGAGAGACCCAGTACTTC. Protein product: CASTFLPGLDYGETQYF.

V and J are TRBV7-3 and TRBJ1-5; D is uncertain. The V gene lost 2 bases and the J gene lost 4 bases, with 6 bases spanning the gap. Looked up from germline, CDR1 is SGHTA and CDR2 is FQGTGA. This CDR3 contains 13 residues. The CDR3 region is CASSLDGNQPQHF. CDR3 bases: TGTGCCAGCAGCTTAGACGGGAATCAGCCCCAGCATTTT.

This clone has only a few counts. This sequence joins TRBV28 and TRBJ1-5; D ambiguous. CDR1 and CDR2 (germline): MDHEN, SYDVKM. The CDR3 totals 14 residues. Trimming pared 3 bases from V and 5 bases from J, leaving 11 bases between. Here the CDR3 reads CASSLPQKHQPQHF. The CDR3 nucleotides are TGTGCCAGCAGTTTGCCACAGAAACATCAGCCCCAGCATTTT. The full variable domain, its missing parts supplied by reference TRBV28 and TRBJ1-5, is DVKVTQSSRYLVKRTGEKVFLECVQDMDHENMFWYRQDPGLGLRLIYFSYDVKMKEKGDIPEGYSVSREKKERFSLILESASTNQTSMYLCASSLPQKHQPQHFGDGTRLSIL.

This clone was seen a handful of times. The rearrangement uses TRBV29-1 and TRBJ1-2; 7 nucleotides agree with TRBD1. Germline lookup yields CDR1 SQVTM and CDR2 ANQGSEA. V shed 6 bases and J 2 bases; nucleotides not matched to a gene: 18. The CDR3 is 17 amino acids. The CDR3: CSVFGQASGQANYGYTF. CDR3 nucleotide sequence: TGCAGCGTCTTCGGACAGGCTTCTGGGCAGGCGAACTATGGCTACACCTTC.

The CDR3 spells CASSLVRGQYEQYF. CDR3 nucleotides: TGCGCCAGCAGCTTGGTCAGGGGCCAGTACGAGCAGTACTTC. The chain recombines TRBV5-1 with TRBJ2-7; perhaps TRBD1 as D (6 bases). The CDR3 extends over 14 amino acids. Germline V gene lookup returns CDR1 SGHRS and CDR2 YFSETQ. V lost 0 bases and J lost 4, with 11 bases in between. The full variable domain, its missing parts supplied by reference TRBV5-1 and TRBJ2-7, is KAGVTQTPRYLIKTRGQQVTLSCSPISGHRSVSWYQQTPGQGLQFLFEYFSETQRNKGNFPGRFSGRQFSNSRSEMNVSTLELGDSALYLCASSLVRGQYEQYFGPGTRLTVT.

DNA of the CDR3: TGTGCCAGCAGCTTAAGGACTAGCGGGGGTTCCGCAGATAGCTACGAGCAGTACTTC. It encodes CASSLRTSGGSADSYEQYF. J is TRBJ2-7 and V is TRBV7-2; TRBD2 agrees at 13 bases. Per germline, CDR1 SGHTA and CDR2 FQGNSA. J was trimmed by 3 bases and V by 2 bases; bases with no gene match: 13. CDR3 length: 19 residues.

The rearrangement joins TRBV27 to TRBJ2-7; a weak D match, TRBD2 (5 bases). V lost 6 bases and J lost 2, with 23 bases in between. Germline V lookup: CDR1 MNHEY, CDR2 SMNVEV (reference sequence). The CDR3 runs 17 residues. CDR3 amino acids: CASSPRGGSSIPYEQYF. The CDR3 bases are TGTGCCAGCAGCCCCCGGGGTGGCAGCTCGATTCCCTACGAGCAGTACTTC.

The CDR3 is CASSLDRGTNGYGYTF. DNA of the CDR3: TGTGCCAGCAGCTTAGATCGCGGTACGAACGGCTATGGCTACACCTTC. The gene calls are TRBV11-2 and TRBJ1-2; no definite D call. V gave up 0 bases and J gave up 4 bases, with 15 bases separating them. This CDR3 has 16 residues. CDR1 SGHAT and CDR2 FQNNGV come from the germline V gene.

Concerning this clone itself: Other DNA sequences in this specimen translate into the identical CDR3. The chain uses TRBV10-3 and TRBJ2-3; maybe TRBD2 (6 bases). This CDR3 spans 12 amino acids. V lost 4 bases and J lost 6, with 8 bases in between. Per the germline V gene, CDR1 is ENHRY and CDR2 is SYGVKD. CDR3 in DNA: TGTGCCATCAGTGGGGCGGGGGATACGCAGTATTTT. Amino acid sequence: CAISGAGDTQYF.

This rearrangement joins TRBV2 to TRBJ2-5; TRBD1 matches at 7 bases. J lost 4 bases, V lost 5 bases, and 4 bases had no gene match. The CDR3 runs 13 residues. Germline CDR1 and CDR2: SNHLY and FYNNEI. The CDR3 sequence: CASSFNRGETQYF. The CDR3 DNA sequence: TGTGCCAGCAGTTTTAACAGGGGAGAGACCCAGTACTTC.

The rearrangement links TRBV19 to TRBJ1-1, with 7 bases fitting TRBD1. Per germline, CDR1 LNHDA and CDR2 SQIVND (reference sequence). V lost 5 bases and J lost 5; bases outside the gene matches: 11. The CDR3 has 15 amino acids. In DNA form, the CDR3 reads TGTGCCAGTAGTCACGCAGGGGGAATTGGGACTGAAGCTTTCTTT. Protein product: CASSHAGGIGTEAFF.

The gene calls are TRBV12-3 or TRBV12-4 and TRBJ1-2; 7 bases map to TRBD1. This CDR3 has 13 residues. Germline trimming cut 5 bases from V and 5 bases from J; bases unmatched to any gene: 5. The CDR3 loop is CASSPGQSYGYTF. The DNA of the CDR3 is TGTGCCAGCAGTCCGGGACAGTCGTATGGCTACACCTTC.

The genes are TRBV19 and TRBJ2-2; 11 bases are a match to TRBD2. The CDR3 spans 14 residues. Germline-derived CDR1 and CDR2 are LNHDA and SQIVND (reference sequence). Germline trimming cut 9 bases from V and 8 bases from J; bases unmatched to any gene: 8. The DNA for the CDR3 is TGTGCCAGCCGACTAGCGGGGACCAGGGGGGAGCTGTTTTTT. Translated, it gives CASRLAGTRGELFF.

This clone came up a few times. The chain uses TRBV11-2 and TRBJ1-4; D gene uncertain. The length of the CDR3 is 15 residues. Per germline, CDR1 SGHAT and CDR2 FQNNGV. The V and J ends lost 5 bases and 8 bases respectively, with 18 bases between them. The CDR3 reads CASSRVLEVREKLFF. CDR3 DNA: TGTGCCAGCAGCCGGGTCTTGGAGGTTCGGGAAAAACTGTTTTTT.

The chain uses TRBV5-8 and TRBJ2-7; D possibly corresponds to TRBD2 (7 bases). From germline, CDR1 is SGHTS and CDR2 YDEGEE. The V end lost 4 bases, the J end lost 6 bases, and 17 bases lay between the germline ends. The CDR3 is 14 residues long. The CDR3 reads CASSGRGGGGEQYF. Here the CDR3 DNA reads TGTGCCAGCAGCGGACGTGGAGGGGGGGGCGAGCAGTACTTC.

The chain has TRBV27 and TRBJ1-5, with TRBD1 identical over 8 bases. The J segment lost 2 bases and the V segment lost 6 bases, leaving 6 bases of the junction unmatched. CDR1 and CDR2 from the germline V gene are MNHEY and SMNVEV (reference sequence). The length of the CDR3 is 15 residues. CDR3 residues: CASRRGGQGNQPQHF. The CDR3 nucleotides are TGTGCCAGCAGACGCGGGGGACAGGGCAATCAGCCCCAGCATTTT.

J is TRBJ1-4 and V is TRBV30; D unclear. Germline V lookup: CDR1 GTSNPN, CDR2 SVGIG (reference sequence). This CDR3 has 13 amino acids. Trimming removed 3 bases at V and 5 bases at J, with 10 bases between. CDR3 nucleotide sequence: TGTGCCTGGAGGGCCGAACCCAATGAAAAACTGTTTTTT. Its protein product is CAWRAEPNEKLFF.

For this clone: The identical CDR3 is also encoded by other nucleotide sequences in the sample. The V call is TRBV4-1, the J call TRBJ1-2; D is ambiguous. CDR1 is MGHRA and CDR2 is YSYEKL in the germline V gene. The CDR3 runs to 13 residues. The germline V and J ends were trimmed by 1 base and 2 bases, with 5 bases remaining between them. CDR3 region: CASSQGANYGYTF. The CDR3 nucleotides read TGCGCCAGCAGCCAAGGGGCCAACTATGGCTACACCTTC.

The V and J genes are TRBV7-9 and TRBJ1-3, with D perhaps TRBD1 (5 bases). CDR1 and CDR2 (germline): SEHNR, FQNEAQ (reference sequence). V lost 5 bases and J lost 2, with 19 bases in between. This CDR3 has 17 amino acids. Here the CDR3 reads CASSLTWDSSAGNTIYF. The CDR3 DNA reads as TGTGCCAGCAGCCTTACCTGGGACTCTTCAGCTGGAAACACCATATATTTT.

This rearrangement joins TRBV29-1 to TRBJ2-3; perhaps TRBD1 as D (6 bases). Trimming took 8 bases from V and 2 from J, leaving 17 bases between them. There are 14 residues in the CDR3. The germline V gene has CDR1 SQVTM and CDR2 ANQGSEA. CDR3 protein: CSTDRDGYTDTQYF. The CDR3 DNA is TGCAGCACGGACAGAGACGGCTACACAGATACGCAGTATTTT.

The V gene is TRBV4-2, the J gene TRBJ2-7, with D tentatively TRBD1 (6 bases). CDR3 size: 14 residues. Trimming cost V 0 bases and J 5 bases, with 11 bases left between them. The germline V gene encodes CDR1 LGHNA and CDR2 YNFKEQ. CDR3 loop: CASSQDRGEDEQYF. The CDR3 DNA is TGTGCCAGCAGCCAAGACAGGGGAGAAGACGAGCAGTACTTC.

The chain is built from TRBV19 and TRBJ1-2; tentatively, D is TRBD1 (5 bases). Trimming removed 7 bases from V and 3 bases from J, with 15 bases in between. CDR3 length: 14 amino acids. CDR1 is LNHDA and CDR2 is SQIVND in the germline V gene (reference sequence). The chain's CDR3 is CASIPPGGDYGYTF. The CDR3 nucleotides are TGTGCCAGTATCCCCCCCGGAGGGGACTATGGCTACACCTTC.

The chain combines TRBV30 with TRBJ2-7, with D perhaps matching TRBD2 (5 bases). The CDR3 runs to 14 residues. Germline V gene sequence: CDR1 GTSNPN, CDR2 SVGIG (reference sequence). V shed 4 bases and J shed 1 base, with 14 bases lying between them. In nucleotides, the CDR3 is TGTGCCTGGAATTCCCCCCGGACTTCCTACGAGCAGTACTTC. Its protein is CAWNSPRTSYEQYF.

The rearrangement uses TRBV7-2 and TRBJ1-5, with 8 bases identical to TRBD1. This CDR3 spans 14 amino acids. Germline V lookup: CDR1 SGHTA, CDR2 FQGNSA. The ends lost 10 bases at V and 4 bases at J; junction bases unmatched: 9. The CDR3, as DNA: TGTGCCACTTGGACAGGGCTCATTAATCAGCCCCAGCATTTT. Its protein product is CATWTGLINQPQHF. Filled out from reference TRBV7-2 and TRBJ1-5, the complete variable domain reads GAGVSQSPSNKVTEKGKDVELRCDPISGHTALYWYRQSLGQGLEFLIYFQGNSAPDKSGLPSDRFSAERTGGSVSTLTIQRTQQEDSAVYLCATWTGLINQPQHFGDGTRLSIL.

The J gene is TRBJ2-6, the V gene TRBV20-1; tentative D call: TRBD1 (6 bases). CDR1 and CDR2 from the germline V gene are DFQATT and SNEGSKA (reference sequence). The CDR3 runs to 16 residues. Deletions cut 3 bases from V and 1 base from J, with 13 bases between. Here the CDR3 reads CSASLGASSGANVLTF. The DNA of the CDR3 is TGCAGTGCTAGTTTGGGGGCCTCATCTGGGGCCAACGTCCTGACTTTC.

This clone has just one count. Other DNA sequences from this sample encode an identical CDR3 as well. The chain links TRBV12-3 or TRBV12-4 to TRBJ1-1; tentative D call: TRBD1 (5 bases). CDR3 length equals 13 residues. Trimming stripped 5 bases from V and 2 bases from J, with 9 bases between. The CDR3 here is CASSLRGNTEAFF. The DNA for the CDR3 is TGTGCCAGCAGTCTTAGGGGTAACACTGAAGCTTTCTTT.

This rearrangement joins TRBV3-1 (or the pseudogene TRBV3-2) to TRBJ2-2; D is uncertain. The CDR3 totals 15 residues. V lost 2 bases, J lost 3 bases, and 10 bases lay in between. CDR1 is LGHDT and CDR2 is YNNKEL in the germline V gene (reference sequence). This CDR3 is CASSQMFPDTGELFF. For the CDR3, the DNA is TGTGCCAGCAGCCAAATGTTCCCGGACACCGGGGAGCTGTTTTTT.

This clone was found once. The CDR3: CASRGPNPVALTINYGYTF. The CDR3 DNA is TGTGCCAGCAGAGGCCCCAACCCCGTGGCACTTACTATAAACTATGGCTACACCTTC. The chain employs TRBV2 and TRBJ1-2; no firm D call. V lost 6 bases and J 2 bases, leaving 28 bases between the germline ends. The germline V gene has CDR1 SNHLY and CDR2 FYNNEI. This CDR3 has 19 amino acids.

CDR3 in DNA: TGTGCCAGCAGCCAACGGGGCTCCTACGAGCAGTACTTC. It encodes CASSQRGSYEQYF. This sequence joins TRBV4-2 and TRBJ2-7; the D gene is possibly TRBD2 (5 bases). The V and J ends lost 2 bases and 0 bases respectively, with 5 bases between them. The CDR3 covers 13 residues. CDR1 is LGHNA and CDR2 is YNFKEQ in the germline V gene.